Listed below are T cell receptor beta chains from one sample, sequenced in a study of control samples from healthy donors and cancer patients. Assay: immunoSEQ multiplex PCR; the TCRdb copy retains only in-frame clones and omits some. The table lists roughly 73,000 clones, roughly 92% of them singletons. The sequenced material came from blood. Receptors were obtained from a woman in her fifties or sixties in good health. Both conserved end residues are part of each CDR3. D genes are given only for firm matches. Not all rows give a size; the values are once, few, many and, for expanded clones, a class.

cdr3_aa: CASGVYTGTGGGYTF; cdr3_nt: TGTGCCAGCGGGGTTTATACCGGGACGGGGGGCGGCTACACCTTC; clone_size: NA; j_call: TRBJ1-2; v_call: TRBV5-5; d_call: NA
cdr3_aa: CASSVEGIVAEAFF; cdr3_nt: TGTGCCAGCAGTGTGGAGGGGATCGTCGCTGAAGCTTTCTTT; clone_size: NA; j_call: TRBJ1-1; v_call: TRBV2; d_call: NA
cdr3_aa: CASSYFRDTETQYF; cdr3_nt: TGTGCCAGCAGCTACTTCCGGGATACGGAGACCCAGTACTTC; clone_size: NA; j_call: TRBJ2-5; v_call: TRBV6-5; d_call: NA
cdr3_aa: CASSFVSGGERAYEQYF; cdr3_nt: TGTGCCAGCAGTTTTGTGTCGGGAGGAGAGCGGGCCTACGAGCAGTACTTC; clone_size: NA; j_call: TRBJ2-7; v_call: TRBV28; d_call: TRBD2
cdr3_aa: CASSQGAGFSYEQYF; cdr3_nt: TGCGCCAGCAGCCAAGGGGCAGGGTTCTCCTACGAGCAGTACTTC; clone_size: NA; j_call: TRBJ2-7; v_call: TRBV4-3; d_call: NA
cdr3_aa: CASTDRVWDSGGYTF; cdr3_nt: TGTGCCAGCACTGACCGAGTTTGGGACTCGGGAGGTTACACCTTC; clone_size: few; j_call: TRBJ1-2; v_call: TRBV2; d_call: NA
cdr3_aa: CASSLGFASGNTIYF; cdr3_nt: TGTGCCAGCAGCTTGGGATTTGCCTCTGGAAACACCATATATTTT; clone_size: NA; j_call: TRBJ1-3; v_call: TRBV5-4; d_call: NA
cdr3_aa: CATRRTGLEDTQYF; cdr3_nt: TGTGCCACCAGACGAACAGGGTTGGAAGATACGCAGTATTTT; clone_size: NA; j_call: TRBJ2-3; v_call: TRBV24-1; d_call: NA
cdr3_aa: CASKVNTEAFF; cdr3_nt: TGTGCCAGCAAGGTGAACACTGAAGCTTTCTTT; clone_size: NA; j_call: TRBJ1-1; v_call: TRBV2; d_call: NA
cdr3_aa: CASSQDEPSAGELFF; cdr3_nt: TGCGCCAGCAGCCAAGATGAGCCTAGCGCCGGGGAGCTGTTTTTT; clone_size: NA; j_call: TRBJ2-2; v_call: TRBV4-1; d_call: NA
cdr3_aa: CASSPTSGRQFF; cdr3_nt: TGTGCCAGCAGTCCGACTAGCGGGCGACAGTTCTTC; clone_size: NA; j_call: TRBJ2-1; v_call: TRBV27; d_call: TRBD2
cdr3_aa: CAIRGEVTYEQYF; cdr3_nt: TGTGCCATCCGGGGGGAGGTCACATACGAGCAGTACTTC; clone_size: NA; j_call: TRBJ2-7; v_call: TRBV10-3; d_call: TRBD2
cdr3_aa: CASSPPRLAGRQETQYF; cdr3_nt: TGTGCCAGCAGCCCCCCGAGGCTAGCGGGGAGACAAGAGACCCAGTACTTC; clone_size: NA; j_call: TRBJ2-5; v_call: TRBV3-1/TRBV3-2; d_call: TRBD2
cdr3_aa: CASSIKPGNGAEAFF; cdr3_nt: TGTGCCAGTAGTATAAAGCCGGGGAATGGGGCTGAAGCTTTCTTT; clone_size: NA; j_call: TRBJ1-1; v_call: TRBV19; d_call: NA
cdr3_aa: CATSDRGTVAPYEQYF; cdr3_nt: TGTGCCACCAGTGACCGCGGGACCGTGGCCCCCTACGAGCAGTACTTC; clone_size: few; j_call: TRBJ2-7; v_call: TRBV24-1; d_call: NA
cdr3_aa: CASSSYYGYTF; cdr3_nt: TGTGCCAGCAGCTCATACTATGGCTACACCTTC; clone_size: once; j_call: TRBJ1-2; v_call: TRBV5-6; d_call: NA
cdr3_aa: CASSPQSGYYGYTF; cdr3_nt: TGTGCCAGCAGTCCCCAATCTGGGTACTATGGCTACACCTTC; clone_size: NA; j_call: TRBJ1-2; v_call: TRBV6-5; d_call: NA
cdr3_aa: CASSVAPTESGNTIYF; cdr3_nt: TGTGCCAGCAGCGTAGCTCCGACAGAAAGTGGAAACACCATATATTTT; clone_size: once; j_call: TRBJ1-3; v_call: TRBV9; d_call: NA
cdr3_aa: CAWSLRGDTEAFF; cdr3_nt: TGTGCCTGGAGTTTGAGGGGGGACACTGAAGCTTTCTTT; clone_size: once; j_call: TRBJ1-1; v_call: TRBV30; d_call: NA
cdr3_aa: CATGLAGGPSYEQYF; cdr3_nt: TGTGCCACCGGACTAGCGGGAGGGCCCTCCTACGAGCAGTACTTC; clone_size: once; j_call: TRBJ2-7; v_call: TRBV28; d_call: TRBD2
cdr3_aa: CASGLAGGGELFF; cdr3_nt: TGTGCCAGCGGACTAGCGGGAGGTGGGGAGCTGTTTTTT; clone_size: NA; j_call: TRBJ2-2; v_call: TRBV2; d_call: TRBD2
cdr3_aa: CSVAVAGIGEQFF; cdr3_nt: TGCAGCGTTGCTGTGGCGGGGATAGGTGAGCAGTTCTTC; clone_size: NA; j_call: TRBJ2-1; v_call: TRBV29-1; d_call: NA
cdr3_aa: CASSIGPRRAEAFF; cdr3_nt: TGTGCCAGCAGTATTGGACCTCGGCGCGCTGAAGCTTTCTTT; clone_size: NA; j_call: TRBJ1-1; v_call: TRBV28; d_call: NA
cdr3_aa: CASSQTSGTGYNEQFF; cdr3_nt: TGTGCCAGCAGCCAGACGTCAGGTACGGGCTACAATGAGCAGTTCTTC; clone_size: NA; j_call: TRBJ2-1; v_call: TRBV4-2; d_call: NA
cdr3_aa: CASSYSISGLNTEAFF; cdr3_nt: TGTGCCAGCAGTTACTCAATCTCGGGGTTGAACACTGAAGCTTTCTTT; clone_size: once; j_call: TRBJ1-1; v_call: TRBV6-5; d_call: NA
cdr3_aa: CASSYEQNYGYTF; cdr3_nt: TGTGCCAGCAGTTACGAACAAAACTATGGCTACACCTTC; clone_size: NA; j_call: TRBJ1-2; v_call: TRBV6-6; d_call: NA
cdr3_aa: CASSHPGLYEQYF; cdr3_nt: TGTGCCAGCTCCCACCCTGGACTGTACGAGCAGTACTTC; clone_size: NA; j_call: TRBJ2-7; v_call: TRBV18; d_call: NA
cdr3_aa: CASSLYRGVQETQYF; cdr3_nt: TGTGCCAGCAGTTTATATAGGGGGGTCCAAGAGACCCAGTACTTC; clone_size: NA; j_call: TRBJ2-5; v_call: TRBV28; d_call: NA
cdr3_aa: CSAGGLNEQFF; cdr3_nt: TGCAGTGCTGGCGGGCTAAATGAGCAGTTCTTC; clone_size: NA; j_call: TRBJ2-1; v_call: TRBV20-1; d_call: NA
cdr3_aa: CASSTDRAGTNEKLFF; cdr3_nt: TGTGCCAGCAGTACGGACAGAGCGGGCACTAATGAAAAACTGTTTTTT; clone_size: NA; j_call: TRBJ1-4; v_call: TRBV28; d_call: NA
cdr3_aa: CATYEQYF; cdr3_nt: TGTGCCACCTACGAGCAGTACTTC; clone_size: NA; j_call: TRBJ2-7; v_call: TRBV3-1/TRBV3-2; d_call: NA
cdr3_aa: CASSLVGGGQGPSHF; cdr3_nt: TGTGCCAGCAGCTTAGTGGGGGGGGGACAGGGTCCGTCCCATTTT; clone_size: NA; j_call: TRBJ2-3; v_call: TRBV11-2; d_call: TRBD1
cdr3_aa: CASGLRLAAYEQYF; cdr3_nt: TGTGCTAGTGGTTTGCGACTAGCCGCCTACGAGCAGTACTTC; clone_size: NA; j_call: TRBJ2-7; v_call: TRBV12-5; d_call: TRBD2
cdr3_aa: CASSFFAAGQAFF; cdr3_nt: TGTGCCAGCAGCTTCTTTGCGGCAGGGCAAGCTTTCTTT; clone_size: NA; j_call: TRBJ1-1; v_call: TRBV5-6; d_call: NA
cdr3_aa: CASSYSSGTGSGSYEQYF; cdr3_nt: TGTGCCAGCAGTTACTCATCCGGGACAGGGTCAGGGTCCTACGAGCAGTACTTC; clone_size: NA; j_call: TRBJ2-7; v_call: TRBV6-2/TRBV6-3; d_call: TRBD1
cdr3_aa: CAWSVPRRLNTEAFF; cdr3_nt: TGTGCCTGGAGTGTACCCCGGCGGTTGAACACTGAAGCTTTCTTT; clone_size: NA; j_call: TRBJ1-1; v_call: TRBV30; d_call: NA
cdr3_aa: CASSSETQYF; cdr3_nt: TGCGCCAGCTCGTCAGAGACCCAGTACTTC; clone_size: NA; j_call: TRBJ2-5; v_call: TRBV5-1; d_call: NA
cdr3_aa: CASSEQGSTDTQYF; cdr3_nt: TGTGCCAGCAGTGAACAGGGGAGCACAGATACGCAGTATTTT; clone_size: NA; j_call: TRBJ2-3; v_call: TRBV6-4; d_call: TRBD1
cdr3_aa: CAISEPRLAGRHEQFF; cdr3_nt: TGTGCCATCAGTGAGCCTAGACTAGCGGGAAGGCATGAGCAGTTCTTC; clone_size: NA; j_call: TRBJ2-1; v_call: TRBV10-3; d_call: TRBD2
cdr3_aa: CASTSGRAHYEQYF; cdr3_nt: TGTGCCAGCACCAGCGGCAGGGCCCACTACGAGCAGTACTTC; clone_size: NA; j_call: TRBJ2-7; v_call: TRBV6-5; d_call: NA
cdr3_aa: CSSQNPGQGWNEQFF; cdr3_nt: TGCAGCTCCCAAAATCCCGGACAGGGATGGAATGAGCAGTTCTTC; clone_size: once; j_call: TRBJ2-1; v_call: TRBV29-1; d_call: TRBD1
cdr3_aa: CASSPGTSGRTYF; cdr3_nt: TGTGCCAGCAGCCCGGGGACTAGCGGGAGAACGTACTTC; clone_size: NA; j_call: TRBJ2-7; v_call: TRBV7-9; d_call: TRBD2
cdr3_aa: CASSGGQGAYYGYTF; cdr3_nt: TGCGCCAGCAGCGGCGGACAGGGGGCTTACTATGGCTACACCTTC; clone_size: NA; j_call: TRBJ1-2; v_call: TRBV5-1; d_call: TRBD1
cdr3_aa: CASRETSGNTGELFF; cdr3_nt: TGTGCCAGCAGGGAGACTAGCGGGAACACCGGGGAGCTGTTTTTT; clone_size: once; j_call: TRBJ2-2; v_call: TRBV7-3; d_call: TRBD2
cdr3_aa: CASSLSRSSYNEQFF; cdr3_nt: TGCGCCAGCAGCTTAAGCAGGAGCTCCTACAATGAGCAGTTCTTC; clone_size: NA; j_call: TRBJ2-1; v_call: TRBV5-1; d_call: NA
cdr3_aa: CASSLLSFQGNEQFF; cdr3_nt: TGTGCCAGCAGCTTATTGTCGTTCCAGGGCAATGAGCAGTTCTTC; clone_size: NA; j_call: TRBJ2-1; v_call: TRBV7-9; d_call: NA
cdr3_aa: CASSARDITDTQYF; cdr3_nt: TGTGCCAGCAGCGCCCGGGATATCACAGATACGCAGTATTTT; clone_size: many; j_call: TRBJ2-3; v_call: TRBV9; d_call: NA
cdr3_aa: CASSMTGGNYGYTF; cdr3_nt: TGTGCCAGTAGTATGACTGGCGGAAACTATGGCTACACCTTC; clone_size: NA; j_call: TRBJ1-2; v_call: TRBV19; d_call: NA
cdr3_aa: CAKEGLALLLETQYF; cdr3_nt: TGCGCCAAAGAGGGGCTAGCATTGTTATTGGAGACCCAGTACTTC; clone_size: once; j_call: TRBJ2-5; v_call: TRBV10-1; d_call: NA
cdr3_aa: CASSSRSSLNTEAFF; cdr3_nt: TGCGCCAGCAGCTCACGGAGTTCTCTTAACACTGAAGCTTTCTTT; clone_size: NA; j_call: TRBJ1-1; v_call: TRBV5-1; d_call: NA
cdr3_aa: CASSPGQNEKLFF; cdr3_nt: TGTGCCAGCTCACCGGGACAGAATGAAAAACTGTTTTTT; clone_size: NA; j_call: TRBJ1-4; v_call: TRBV18; d_call: TRBD1
cdr3_aa: CASSLRNPSTDTQYF; cdr3_nt: TGTGCCAGCAGCCTCAGAAATCCTAGCACAGATACGCAGTATTTT; clone_size: NA; j_call: TRBJ2-3; v_call: TRBV3-1/TRBV3-2; d_call: NA
cdr3_aa: CASSDSRYEQFF; cdr3_nt: TGCGCCAGCAGTGATTCCCGATATGAGCAGTTCTTC; clone_size: NA; j_call: TRBJ2-1; v_call: TRBV10-1; d_call: NA
cdr3_aa: CASSTQTGRYSNQPQHF; cdr3_nt: TGTGCCAGCAGTACTCAGACAGGACGTTATAGCAATCAGCCCCAGCATTTT; clone_size: NA; j_call: TRBJ1-5; v_call: TRBV28; d_call: NA
cdr3_aa: CASSLYGQVYALTKNIQYF; cdr3_nt: TGTGCCAGCAGCCTCTACGGACAGGTTTACGCTCTGACCAAAAACATTCAGTACTTC; clone_size: NA; j_call: TRBJ2-4; v_call: TRBV9; d_call: TRBD1
cdr3_aa: CASSLSEGLAFYEQYF; cdr3_nt: TGTGCCAGCAGCTTATCTGAGGGACTAGCTTTTTACGAGCAGTACTTC; clone_size: once; j_call: TRBJ2-7; v_call: TRBV11-2; d_call: TRBD2
cdr3_aa: CASSGGSYEQYF; cdr3_nt: TGTGCCAGCAGTGGGGGGTCCTACGAGCAGTACTTC; clone_size: NA; j_call: TRBJ2-7; v_call: TRBV12-3/TRBV12-4; d_call: NA
cdr3_aa: CASSRGWTTFF; cdr3_nt: TGTGCCAGCAGTCGGGGGTGGACGACTTTCTTT; clone_size: NA; j_call: TRBJ1-1; v_call: TRBV12-3/TRBV12-4; d_call: NA
cdr3_aa: CASSAGQGASETQYF; cdr3_nt: TGTGCCAGTAGTGCGGGACAGGGGGCCTCAGAGACCCAGTACTTC; clone_size: NA; j_call: TRBJ2-5; v_call: TRBV19; d_call: TRBD1